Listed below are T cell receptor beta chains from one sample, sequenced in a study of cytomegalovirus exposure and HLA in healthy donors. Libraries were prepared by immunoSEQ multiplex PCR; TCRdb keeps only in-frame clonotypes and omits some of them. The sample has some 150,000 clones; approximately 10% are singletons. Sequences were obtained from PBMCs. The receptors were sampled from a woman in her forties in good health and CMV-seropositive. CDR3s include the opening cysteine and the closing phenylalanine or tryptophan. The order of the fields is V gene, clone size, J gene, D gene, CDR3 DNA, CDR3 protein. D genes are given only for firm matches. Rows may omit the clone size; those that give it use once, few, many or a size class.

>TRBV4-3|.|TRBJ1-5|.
TGCGCCAGCAGCCAGACAGTTCGAAATGGCAATCAGCCCCAGCATTTT
CASSQTVRNGNQPQHF
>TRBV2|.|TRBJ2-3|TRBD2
TGTGCCAGCAGCGGGGGGGGCCAGGGCACAGATACGCAGTATTTT
CASSGGGQGTDTQYF
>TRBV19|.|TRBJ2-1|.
TGTGCCAGTAGAACAGGGGCCGGGGGTGAGCAGTTCTTC
CASRTGAGGEQFF
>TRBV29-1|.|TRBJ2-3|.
TGCAGCGTTCTCGGGGACACAGATACGCAGTATTTT
CSVLGDTDTQYF
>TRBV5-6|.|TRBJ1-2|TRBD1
TGTGCCAGCAGCCCGGACAGGGGATATGGCTACACCTTC
CASSPDRGYGYTF
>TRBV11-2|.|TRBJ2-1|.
TGTGCCAGCAGCTTAGTTCGGGTATACAATGAGCAGTTCTTC
CASSLVRVYNEQFF
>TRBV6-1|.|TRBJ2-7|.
TGTGCCAGCAGTGAAGGACACTCCTACGAGCAGTACTTC
CASSEGHSYEQYF
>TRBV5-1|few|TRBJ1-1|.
TGCGCCAGCAGCTGGACAGTGAGGTCAGAAGCGGCTTTCTTT
CASSWTVRSEAAFF
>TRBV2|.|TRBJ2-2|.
TGTGCCAGCAGTGTACTAGCTACCGGGGAGCTGTTTTTT
CASSVLATGELFF
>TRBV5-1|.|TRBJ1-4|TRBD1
TGCGCCAGCAGCGCTGGACAGGGCTTAGGTGAAAAACTGTTTTTT
CASSAGQGLGEKLFF
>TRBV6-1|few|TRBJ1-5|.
TGTGCCAGCAGGAAGGGAGGGGAACAGCCCCAGCATTTT
CASRKGGEQPQHF
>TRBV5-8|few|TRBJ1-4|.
TGTGCCAGCAGCTTGGTAAGAGTCACCGGAGCTAATGAAAAACTGTTTTTT
CASSLVRVTGANEKLFF
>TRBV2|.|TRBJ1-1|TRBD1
TGTGCCAGCAGTGAGACAGGGGACTCTGACACTGAAGCTTTCTTT
CASSETGDSDTEAFF
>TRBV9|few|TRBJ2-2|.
TGTGCCAGCAGCGCCTTTAACGGCGGGGAGCTGTTTTTT
CASSAFNGGELFF
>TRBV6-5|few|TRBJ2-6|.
TGTGCCAGCAGTTACACGGGGGTTGGGGCCAACGTCCTGACTTTC
CASSYTGVGANVLTF
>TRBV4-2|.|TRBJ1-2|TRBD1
TGTGCCAGCAGCCAAGAGGTGCCCGGGACAGTCGGGAGTGCTTATGGCTACACCTTC
CASSQEVPGTVGSAYGYTF
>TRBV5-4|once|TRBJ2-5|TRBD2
TGTGCCAGCAGCGACCCGCGACTAGCGGAGACCCAGTACTTC
CASSDPRLAETQYF